Listed here are 4 T cell receptor beta chains from one sample, sequenced in a study of radiotherapy plus CTLA-4 blockade in lung cancer. Using immunoSEQ multiplex PCR, the repertoire was profiled, and TCRdb retains in-frame clones only, with some absent. The sample lists tens of thousands of clones, around 80% occurring once. The sequences come from peripheral blood, collected from a patient treated with radiotherapy plus ipilimumab. The receptor set was obtained from a human donor with non-small cell lung cancer who had a complete response to radiotherapy plus ipilimumab.

This sequence joins TRBV30 and TRBJ1-6; D is possibly TRBD1 (6 bases). The CDR3 sequence is 16 residues long. V lost 3 bases and J 0 bases, leaving 12 bases between the germline ends. Germline lookup yields CDR1 GTSNPN and CDR2 SVGIG (reference sequence). The DNA for the CDR3 is TGTGCCTGGAGCAAAAGGGGGAGCTCCTATAATTCACCCCTCCACTTT. Translated: CAWSKRGSSYNSPLHF.

This rearrangement joins TRBV9 to TRBJ2-2; D remains unclear. V gave up 3 bases and J gave up 3 bases, with 12 bases separating them. CDR1 is SGDLS and CDR2 is YYNGEE in the germline V gene. This CDR3 is 15 amino acids long. The CDR3 DNA sequence: TGTGCCAGCAGCGCCGCCCAGACCTACACCGGGGAGCTGTTTTTT. Its protein product is CASSAAQTYTGELFF.

This rearrangement joins TRBV5-1 to TRBJ2-1; the D call may be TRBD1 or TRBD2 (5 bases each). V was cut by 4 bases and J by 9 bases, with 20 bases left in between. CDR1 and CDR2 (germline): SGHRS, YFSETQ. The CDR3 consists of 15 residues. The CDR3 loop is CASSVSRDQGVEQFF. CDR3 coding DNA: TGCGCCAGCAGCGTAAGCCGGGACCAGGGCGTTGAGCAGTTCTTC.

The rearrangement joins TRBV29-1 to TRBJ2-1; D remains ambiguous. The CDR3 is made up of 11 amino acids. CDR1 is SQVTM, CDR2 ANQGSEA, per germline. V lost 6 bases and J 8 bases, leaving 11 bases between the germline ends. Written as DNA, the CDR3 is TGCAGCGTCCAGACTCCAGATGAGCAGTTCTTC. The encoded protein is CSVQTPDEQFF.